One and the same sample provided the 23 T cell receptor beta chains below, sequenced in a study of T cells in women clearing cervical HPV infection. TCRdb keeps only in-frame clones here, not all; method: immunoSEQ multiplex PCR. The repertoire table contains about 33,000 clones. Sample: blood buffy coat. All receptors derive from a woman aged 18-69 years with a cervical HPV16 infection that either progressed to CIN3+ or cleared (not recorded which).

Remarks on this clone: Sequencing ends 3 residues short of the CDR3 end; the germline J gene provides the rest. The V gene is TRBV9, the J gene TRBJ1-1, with D tentatively TRBD1 (6 bases). Germline CDR1 reads SGDLS; CDR2 reads YYNGEE. V was cut by 0 bases and J by 1 base, with 13 bases left in between. This CDR3 region has 16 residues. CDR3 sequence reads: CASSVDPRGGNTEAFF. Incomplete CDR3 DNA: TGTGCCAGCAGCGTAGATCCGAGGGGGGGGAACACTGAA.

Concerning this clone itself: Read coverage stops 3 residues before the CDR3 terminus; the germline J gene supplies the remainder. The chain joins TRBV5-6 to TRBJ1-2; tentatively, D is TRBD1 (6 bases). The CDR3 runs to 14 residues. From germline, CDR1 is SGHDT and CDR2 YYEEEE. V shed 3 bases and J shed 1 base, with 10 bases lying between them. This CDR3 reads CASSSGHLNYGYTF. The DNA read from the CDR3 is TGTGCCAGCAGCTCGGGACATCTTAACTATGGC.

Comment on this clone: The missing CDR3 end, 3 residues past where the read stops, is filled in from the germline J gene. This chain uses TRBV6-2 or TRBV6-3 with TRBJ2-3, with D tentatively TRBD1 (7 bases). The CDR3 sequence is 14 residues long. The germline gives CDR1 MNHEY, CDR2 SVGEGT. Trimming shortened V by 4 bases and J by 0 bases, and 8 bases separated the two germline ends. The covered CDR3 bases are TGTGCCAGCAGTTCAGGGGGGAGCACAGATACG. This sequence encodes CASSSGGSTDT. The full CDR3 protein reads CASSSGGSTDTQYF.

Concerning this clone: The CDR3 goes on 3 residues after the read ends, and that part is filled in from the germline J gene. The V and J genes are TRBV7-2 and TRBJ2-7; 7 nucleotides match TRBD2. The CDR3 has 15 amino acids. V trimming: 0 bases; J trimming: 2 bases; junction bases outside the gene matches: 4. Germline V gives CDR1 SGHTA, CDR2 FQGNSA. The CDR3 spells CASSLASSGTYEQYF. CDR3 DNA, as far as it was read: TGTGCCAGCAGCTTAGCTTCTAGCGGAACCTACGAG.

As concerns this clone: The CDR3 goes on 3 residues after the read ends, and that part is filled in from the germline J gene. J is TRBJ1-1 and V is TRBV30; weak D call: TRBD1 (5 bases). Germline CDR1 is GTSNPN and CDR2 is SVGIG (reference sequence). The CDR3 has 14 residues. V gave up 2 bases and J gave up 6 bases, with 16 bases separating them. The sequenced part of the CDR3 DNA is TGTGCCTGGAGTCATGACAGATCCTTCCCTGAA. The encoded protein is CAWSHDRSFPE. The whole CDR3 sequence reads CAWSHDRSFPEAFF. Looking up the rest from reference TRBV30 and TRBJ1-1 gives the full variable domain: SQTIHQWPATLVQPVGSPLSLECTVEGTSNPNLYWYRQAAGRGLQLLFYSVGIGQISSEVPQNLSASRPQDRQFILSSKKLLLSDSGFYLCAWSHDRSFPEAFFGQGTRLTVV.

For this clone: The read is 3 residues too short to cover the CDR3 end, so that end is filled in from the germline J gene. The chain links TRBV20-1 to TRBJ1-6, with TRBD1 matching over 9 bases. This CDR3 contains 15 residues. V was clipped by 3 bases and J by 8 bases; unmatched bases: 8. The V gene's germline CDR1 is DFQATT and CDR2 SNEGSKA (reference sequence). CDR3 DNA, as far as it was read: TGCAGTGCTAGGGAGACAGGGGGGTTGCATTCACCC. Protein sequence: CSARETGGLHSP. From start to end, the CDR3 is CSARETGGLHSPLHF.

The CDR3 DNA, read in part, is TGTGCCAGTATCCCAGGGGTAGGCGGACGTAGCAATCAGCCC. Protein sequence: CASIPGVGGRSNQP. The full CDR3 is CASIPGVGGRSNQPQHF. The chain has TRBV19 and TRBJ1-5, with a weak D call TRBD1 (6 bases). The DNA ends 3 residues before the CDR3 does, and the rest of the CDR3 is filled in from the germline J gene. The CDR3 extends over 17 amino acids. V was cut by 7 bases and J by 0 bases, with 19 bases left in between. Per the germline V gene, CDR1 is LNHDA and CDR2 is SQIVND (reference sequence).

The sequenced CDR3 bases are TGTGCCAGCTCACCACGAAGCGGGAACGGCGACAATGAG. Its protein product is CASSPRSGNGDNE. The whole CDR3 is CASSPRSGNGDNEQFF. The chain has TRBV18 and TRBJ2-1; 7 bases agree with TRBD2. The sequenced fragment ends 3 residues before the CDR3 boundary, so the rest is inferred from the germline J gene. The CDR3 extends over 16 amino acids. V shed 1 base, J shed 5 bases, and the junction held 8 bases outside the gene matches. Germline values: CDR1 KGHSH, CDR2 LQKENI.

As concerns this clone: The junction departs from the called germline gene at one end, perhaps through a read error. From the germline J gene comes the end of the CDR3, since the read stops 3 residues before it. The gene calls are TRBV7-7 and TRBJ2-7; D is perhaps TRBD2 (6 bases). Per germline, CDR1 SSHAT and CDR2 FNYEAQ (reference sequence). This CDR3 comprises 14 residues. The covered CDR3 bases are TGTGCTAGCAGCTTAGCTAGCGACCCCTACGAG. The encoded protein is CASSLASDPYE. The whole CDR3 reads CASSLASDPYEQYF.

On this clone itself: The CDR3 extends 3 residues past the end of the read, so its final part is completed from the germline J gene. The rearrangement links TRBV20-1 to TRBJ1-5; D unresolved. The length of the CDR3 is 13 residues. The V gene lost 0 bases and the J gene lost 4 bases, with 7 bases spanning the gap. CDR1 and CDR2 from the germline V gene are DFQATT and SNEGSKA (reference sequence). The CDR3 sequence is CSARDGWNQPQHF. The CDR3 DNA, read in part, is TGCAGTGCTAGAGACGGGTGGAATCAGCCC.

Of note for this clone: The read halts 3 residues ahead of the CDR3 end, with the missing end drawn from the germline J gene. The V and J genes are TRBV5-1 and TRBJ2-3, with D uncertain. Per germline, CDR1 SGHRS and CDR2 YFSETQ. V was clipped by 2 bases and J by 0 bases, with 7 bases between them. The CDR3 spans 14 residues. CDR3 loop: CASSLRLSTDTQYF. Partial CDR3 DNA: TGCGCCAGCAGCTTAAGACTTAGCACAGATACG. Combining the CDR3 with reference TRBV5-1 and TRBJ2-3 gives the whole variable domain KAGVTQTPRYLIKTRGQQVTLSCSPISGHRSVSWYQQTPGQGLQFLFEYFSETQRNKGNFPGRFSGRQFSNSRSEMNVSTLELGDSALYLCASSLRLSTDTQYFGPGTRLTVL.

Concerning this clone itself: The read finishes 3 residues shy of the CDR3 end, and the germline J gene is used to complete it. The chain combines TRBV5-1 with TRBJ2-3; 13 bases map to TRBD2. V shed 7 bases, J shed 5 bases, and the junction held 10 bases outside the gene matches. Germline CDR1 is SGHRS and CDR2 is YFSETQ. The CDR3 extends over 16 amino acids. CDR3 DNA, as far as it was read: TGCGCCAGCTCCCTTGGGACTAGCGGGAATGGAGATACG. Translating gives CASSLGTSGNGDT. The whole CDR3 sequence is CASSLGTSGNGDTQYF.

Points on this clone: The CDR3 is cut off 3 residues early in the read; its end comes from the germline J gene. This chain uses TRBV5-1 with TRBJ2-1, with D uncertain. From germline, CDR1 is SGHRS and CDR2 YFSETQ. The CDR3 extends over 13 amino acids. Trimming removed 5 bases from V and 4 bases from J, with 10 bases in between. Here the CDR3 reads CASRSGRYNEQFF. CDR3 bases read: TGCGCCAGCAGATCGGGTCGGTACAATGAG.

Notes on this clone: The missing CDR3 end, 3 residues past where the read stops, is filled in from the germline J gene. V is TRBV7-3 and J is TRBJ2-5, with TRBD2 matching 13 bases. V shed 4 bases and J 5 bases; nucleotides not matched to a gene: 4. CDR3 length: 15 residues. CDR1 SGHTA and CDR2 FQGTGA come from the germline V gene. CDR3 DNA (partial): TGTGCCAGCAGCTGGACTAGCGGGAGAAGGGAGACC. Protein sequence: CASSWTSGRRET. In full, the CDR3 reads CASSWTSGRRETQYF.

Worth noting for this clone: The read is 3 residues too short to cover the CDR3 end, so that end is filled in from the germline J gene. This chain joins TRBV5-1 and TRBJ2-4; 14 nucleotides match TRBD2. The trim removed 4 bases at V and 8 bases at J, leaving 8 bases unmatched. Germline CDR1 SGHRS, CDR2 YFSETQ. The CDR3 is 16 residues long. Incomplete CDR3 DNA: TGCGCCAGCAGCCTGGGACTAGCGGGGGTGGTGGACATT. It yields the protein CASSLGLAGVVDI. Given in full, the CDR3 is CASSLGLAGVVDIQYF.

Remarks on this clone: Sequencing ends 3 residues short of the CDR3 end; the germline J gene provides the rest. This chain uses TRBV2 with TRBJ2-7; 8 positions agree with TRBD1. The CDR3 sequence is 15 residues long. The germline gives CDR1 SNHLY, CDR2 FYNNEI. The J segment lost 5 bases and the V segment lost 7 bases, leaving 13 bases of the junction unmatched. The CDR3 bases that were read are TGTGCCAGCAAACGATCCCAGGGGGCTACGAACGAG. Residues: CASKRSQGATNE. The entire CDR3 protein is CASKRSQGATNEQYF. Combining the CDR3 with reference TRBV2 and TRBJ2-7 gives the whole variable domain EPEVTQTPSHQVTQMGQEVILRCVPISNHLYFYWYRQILGQKVEFLVSFYNNEISEKSEIFDDQFSVERPDGSNFTLKIRSTKLEDSAMYFCASKRSQGATNEQYFGPGTRLTVT.

On this clone: The CDR3 is cut off 3 residues early in the read; its end comes from the germline J gene. The J gene is TRBJ2-5, the V gene TRBV7-2, with 7 bases fitting TRBD2. J gave up 0 bases and V 5 bases, and 6 bases lay outside the gene matches. Germline CDR1 SGHTA, CDR2 FQGNSA. The CDR3 sequence is 15 residues long. CDR3: CASSPQREYQETQYF. The covered CDR3 bases are TGTGCCAGCAGCCCCCAGCGGGAATACCAAGAGACC. The whole variable domain, remainder taken from reference TRBV7-2 and TRBJ2-5, is GAGVSQSPSNKVTEKGKDVELRCDPISGHTALYWYRQSLGQGLEFLIYFQGNSAPDKSGLPSDRFSAERTGGSVSTLTIQRTQQEDSAVYLCASSPQREYQETQYFGPGTRLLVL.

Details on this clone: The CDR3 extends 3 residues past the end of the read, so its final part is completed from the germline J gene. The chain couples TRBV7-7 to TRBJ2-7, with unresolved D. This CDR3 is 12 amino acids long. V was trimmed by 3 bases and J by 1 base, leaving 4 bases between them. Germline CDR1 SSHAT, CDR2 FNYEAQ (reference sequence). The sequenced CDR3 bases are TGTGCCAGCAGCTTCGGTTCCTACGAG. This translates into CASSFGSYE. The entire CDR3 protein is CASSFGSYEQYF.

CDR3 amino acids: CAIRDRAGVHEQYF. CDR3 bases read: TGTGCCATCAGGGACCGCGCGGGAGTTCACGAG. V usage is TRBV10-3 and J usage is TRBJ2-7; TRBD2 matches at 7 bases. The read halts 3 residues ahead of the CDR3 end, with the missing end drawn from the germline J gene. The CDR3 has 14 amino acids. Germline values: CDR1 ENHRY, CDR2 SYGVKD. Unmatched junction bases numbered 10, after V lost 6 bases and J lost 5 bases.

Concerning this clone: The read ends 3 residues shy of where the CDR3 ends; the end is completed using the germline J gene. The rearrangement links TRBV30 to TRBJ2-2; a weak D match, TRBD1 (5 bases). Trimming took 2 bases from V and 5 from J, leaving 12 bases between them. Germline lookup yields CDR1 GTSNPN and CDR2 SVGIG (reference sequence). The CDR3 extends over 14 amino acids. The chain's CDR3 is CAWSMGPWTGELFF. The covered CDR3 bases are TGTGCCTGGAGTATGGGGCCGTGGACCGGGGAG. Full variable domain (rest looked up from reference TRBV30 and TRBJ2-2): SQTIHQWPATLVQPVGSPLSLECTVEGTSNPNLYWYRQAAGRGLQLLFYSVGIGQISSEVPQNLSASRPQDRQFILSSKKLLLSDSGFYLCAWSMGPWTGELFFGEGSRLTVL.

With respect to this clone: The sequence runs out 3 residues before the end of the CDR3; the remainder is reconstructed from the germline J gene. The chain carries TRBV5-1 and TRBJ2-1, with TRBD2 matching 13 bases. Losses at the gene ends were 1 base for V and 8 bases for J; bases not matched to a gene: 6. The CDR3 is made up of 16 amino acids. The germline V gene has CDR1 SGHRS and CDR2 YFSETQ. The CDR3 here is CASSLTGTSGADEQFF. The part of the CDR3 DNA that was read is TGCGCCAGCAGCTTGACCGGGACTAGCGGGGCCGATGAG.

In regard to this clone: The read gets to within 3 residues of the CDR3 end, and the germline J gene fills in the rest. The rearrangement links TRBV5-1 to TRBJ1-6; 7 bases fit TRBD1. Trimming at V came to 4 bases and at J to 7 bases, leaving 5 bases not matched to a gene. This CDR3 is built from 14 residues. Germline lookup yields CDR1 SGHRS and CDR2 YFSETQ. CDR3 DNA (partial): TGCGCCAGCAGCGCCGGGACAGCGAATTCACCC. Amino acids: CASSAGTANSP. From start to end, the CDR3 is CASSAGTANSPLHF.

Remarks on this clone: The read is 3 residues too short to cover the CDR3 end, so that end is filled in from the germline J gene. The J gene is TRBJ2-7, the V gene TRBV30; no clear D. Germline CDR1 reads GTSNPN; CDR2 reads SVGIG (reference sequence). This CDR3 is 14 amino acids long. Deletions cut 1 base from V and 3 bases from J, with 13 bases between. The covered CDR3 bases are TGTGCCTGGAGTGCACCGGCCAAGGGCTACGAG. This codes for CAWSAPAKGYE. The full CDR3 reads CAWSAPAKGYEQYF.